This T cell receptor (beta chain) was recorded in a study of control samples from healthy donors and cancer patients. Repertoires were generated with immunoSEQ multiplex PCR, while TCRdb's copy carries only in-frame clones and drops some. The sample contains about 22,000 clones, approximately 80% of which appear only once. CDR3 length: 14 residues. With 1 base removed from V and 4 bases from J, the gap between germline ends came to 10 bases. Germline values: CDR1 MNHNS, CDR2 SASEGT. The chain joins TRBV6-1 to TRBJ1-2; D gene unclear. Material: PBMCs. This TCR was recovered from a man aged 60 to 75 with head and neck cancer. The CDR3: CASSEGGESYGYTF. CDR3 bases: TGTGCCAGCAGTGAAGGAGGTGAGAGCTATGGCTACACCTTC.